What follows are 21 T cell receptor beta chains derived from one specimen sequenced in a study of T cell changes during pregnancy in multiple sclerosis. Data came from immunoSEQ multiplex PCR; TCRdb stores just in-frame clones and leaves some out. The sample contains under 55,000 clones, approximately 93% of which appear only once. The sample in question was CD4+ T cells from peripheral blood mononuclear cells, obtained in the third trimester of pregnancy. Receptors originate from a female donor with multiple sclerosis, enrolled in a pregnancy study.

The chain links TRBV5-6 to TRBJ2-3; D is possibly TRBD1 (6 bases). Trimming cost V 2 bases and J 0 bases, with 10 bases left between them. Germline-derived CDR1 and CDR2 are SGHDT and YYEEEE. This CDR3 spans 15 amino acids. The CDR3 loop reads CASSFLGQSTDTQYF. Here the CDR3 DNA reads TGTGCCAGCAGCTTCCTCGGACAGAGCACAGATACGCAGTATTTT.

The J gene is TRBJ1-5, the V gene TRBV30, with 7 bases matching TRBD1. Germline V lookup: CDR1 GTSNPN, CDR2 SVGIG (reference sequence). The length of the CDR3 is 17 residues. V dropped 6 bases and J dropped 1; count of bases not matched to a gene: 15. The CDR3 is CACYRGVLVGSNQPQHF. In DNA form, the CDR3 reads TGTGCCTGCTACAGGGGAGTATTAGTGGGGAGCAATCAGCCCCAGCATTTT.

Here the CDR3 DNA reads TGTGCCAGCACCGACCTAGCGGGAGGTTACAATGAGCAGTTCTTC. Translated: CASTDLAGGYNEQFF. The chain couples TRBV27 to TRBJ2-1; 11 bases map to TRBD2. The CDR3 totals 15 residues. The trim removed 7 bases at V and 4 bases at J, leaving 6 bases unmatched. CDR1 is MNHEY, CDR2 SMNVEV, per germline (reference sequence).

There are a few counts of this clone. V usage is TRBV9 and J usage is TRBJ1-1; 7 bases fit TRBD1. The CDR3 has 14 residues. Germline trimming cut 3 bases from V and 4 bases from J; bases unmatched to any gene: 6. CDR1 is SGDLS, CDR2 YYNGEE, per germline. CDR3 loop: CASSAQGQGTEAFF. CDR3 nucleotides: TGTGCCAGCAGCGCACAGGGGCAGGGCACTGAAGCTTTCTTT. Supplemented by reference TRBV9 and TRBJ1-1, the full variable domain reads DSGVTQTPKHLITATGQRVTLRCSPRSGDLSVYWYQQSLDQGLQFLIQYYNGEERAKGNILERFSAQQFPDLHSELNLSSLELGDSALYFCASSAQGQGTEAFFGQGTRLTVV.

CDR3 sequence (DNA): TGCAGCGCAGGGGACAGTGCTAGCACAGATACGCAGTATTTT. Translation gives CSAGDSASTDTQYF. The chain joins TRBV29-1 to TRBJ2-3; 7 bases match TRBD1. Trimming cost V 7 bases and J 0 bases; bases outside gene matches: 7. CDR3 length: 14 residues. The germline CDR1 and CDR2 sequences are SQVTM and ANQGSEA.

The chain joins TRBV4-3 to TRBJ1-2; 10 bases agree with TRBD1. CDR1 and CDR2 from the germline V gene are LGHNA and YSLEER. After removal of 1 base from V and 4 bases from J, the junction contained 6 bases not matched to a gene. This CDR3 contains 16 residues. CDR3 sequence (DNA): TGCGCCAGCAGCCAAGCGGACAGGGGGTCGTTCTATGGCTACACCTTC. Its translation is CASSQADRGSFYGYTF.

This chain links TRBV9 with TRBJ2-2; the match to TRBD1 covers 10 bases. This CDR3 has 15 residues. CDR1 and CDR2 (germline): SGDLS, YYNGEE. V lost 2 bases to trimming and J lost 5 bases; unmatched junction nucleotides: 3. As DNA, the CDR3 is TGTGCCAGCAGCGTGACAGGGGGCAGTACCGGGGAGCTGTTTTTT. Residues: CASSVTGGSTGELFF.

V usage is TRBV11-3 and J usage is TRBJ1-4; no definite D call. CDR3 size: 16 residues. V lost 1 base, J lost 0 bases, and 9 bases lay in between. Germline V gene data show CDR1 as SGHNT and CDR2 as YENEEA. The chain's CDR3 is CASSLVGGTTNEKLFF. The DNA of the CDR3 is TGTGCCAGCAGCTTAGTGGGAGGAACAACTAATGAAAAACTGTTTTTT.

J is TRBJ1-3 and V is TRBV19; D gene ambiguous. V lost 8 bases, J lost 0 bases, and 11 bases lay in between. The CDR3 contains 14 residues. The germline gives CDR1 LNHDA, CDR2 SQIVND (reference sequence). The CDR3 DNA reads as TGTGCCAGTTTCGGACTGATCTCTGGAAACACCATATATTTT. Its translation: CASFGLISGNTIYF.

J is TRBJ2-3 and V is TRBV5-1; possible D gene TRBD1, 5 bases. V lost 4 bases, J lost 0 bases, and 15 bases lay in between. The CDR3 covers 16 residues. Germline values: CDR1 SGHRS, CDR2 YFSETQ. This CDR3 reads CASSPVQGFSTDTQYF. The DNA for the CDR3 is TGCGCCAGCAGCCCAGTTCAGGGTTTTAGCACAGATACGCAGTATTTT.

The V and J genes are TRBV27 and TRBJ2-7, with 12 bases that match TRBD2. The CDR3 contains 15 residues. Trimming at V came to 5 bases and at J to 5 bases, leaving 7 bases not matched to a gene. The V gene's germline CDR1 is MNHEY and CDR2 SMNVEV (reference sequence). The CDR3 DNA reads TGTGCCAGCAGTCCGACTAGCGGGAGAAGCAACGAGCAGTACTTC. It is translated as CASSPTSGRSNEQYF.

V and J are TRBV29-1 and TRBJ1-1, with 7 nucleotides matching TRBD1. V dropped 4 bases and J dropped 6; count of bases not matched to a gene: 8. Germline V gene data show CDR1 as SQVTM and CDR2 as ANQGSEA. The CDR3 loop spans 13 amino acids. The CDR3 nucleotides are TGCAGCGTTGGCAGACAGGGAATCTCTGAAGCTTTCTTT. It is translated as CSVGRQGISEAFF.

This chain uses TRBV19 with TRBJ2-7, with 11 bases fitting TRBD2. V shed 5 bases and J 2 bases; nucleotides not matched to a gene: 5. CDR1 and CDR2 (germline): LNHDA, SQIVND (reference sequence). CDR3 size: 15 residues. The DNA of the CDR3 is TGTGCCAGTAGTGTTATAGCGGGGGGGGCCTACGAGCAGTACTTC. Translation gives CASSVIAGGAYEQYF.

This clone was recorded only once. The chain couples TRBV28 to TRBJ1-2; possible D gene TRBD1, 6 bases. Germline lookup yields CDR1 MDHEN and CDR2 SYDVKM. The germline V and J ends were trimmed by 5 bases and 8 bases, with 12 bases remaining between them. The length of the CDR3 is 12 residues. CDR3 sequence reads: CASSTGTKGYTF. The DNA for the CDR3 is TGTGCCAGCAGTACCGGGACAAAAGGCTACACCTTC.

The chain employs TRBV29-1 and TRBJ2-3; D gene ambiguous. CDR1 and CDR2 (germline): SQVTM, ANQGSEA. There are 18 residues in the CDR3. Trimming took 4 bases from V and 0 from J, leaving 23 bases between them. The CDR3 is CSVVFRSSRIHSTDTQYF. The DNA of the CDR3 is TGCAGCGTTGTGTTCAGGTCCAGCCGCATTCATAGCACAGATACGCAGTATTTT.

The V call is TRBV4-1, the J call TRBJ1-2; a weak D match, TRBD1 (6 bases). The CDR3 sequence is 15 residues long. Germline V gives CDR1 MGHRA, CDR2 YSYEKL. The germline V and J ends were trimmed by 1 base and 4 bases, with 13 bases remaining between them. Written as DNA, the CDR3 is TGCGCCAGCAGCCAAGGGGGGCCCCCTTCCTATGGCTACACCTTC. This sequence encodes CASSQGGPPSYGYTF.

The V call is TRBV18, the J call TRBJ2-2; 7 nucleotides match TRBD1. The germline V gene encodes CDR1 KGHSH and CDR2 LQKENI. The V gene end was trimmed by 0 bases and the J gene end by 2 bases; junction bases not matched to a gene: 3. CDR3 length equals 16 residues. CDR3 residues: CASSPPRQGNTGELFF. CDR3 sequence (DNA): TGTGCCAGCTCACCACCGAGACAGGGTAACACCGGGGAGCTGTTTTTT. The full variable domain, completed using reference TRBV18 and TRBJ2-2, is NAGVMQNPRHLVRRRGQEARLRCSPMKGHSHVYWYRQLPEEGLKFMVYLQKENIIDESGMPKERFSAEFPKEGPSILRIQQVVRGDSAAYFCASSPPRQGNTGELFFGEGSRLTVL.

The chain is built from TRBV4-2 and TRBJ2-5; 10 bases match TRBD2. This CDR3 region has 15 residues. The germline CDR1 and CDR2 sequences are LGHNA and YNFKEQ. Trimming removed 2 bases from V and 3 bases from J; junction bases left unmatched: 3. CDR3 DNA: TGTGCCAGCAGCCAACAAGGACTAGCGGAAGAGACCCAGTACTTC. Translated, it gives CASSQQGLAEETQYF.

This sequence joins TRBV19 and TRBJ2-5, with 8 bases matching TRBD2. There are 15 residues in the CDR3. Per the germline V gene, CDR1 is LNHDA and CDR2 is SQIVND (reference sequence). V was clipped by 6 bases and J by 1 base; unmatched bases: 7. The DNA of the CDR3 is TGTGCCAGTAGAAGCGGGAGCGTAGGCCAAGAGACCCAGTACTTC. Translating gives CASRSGSVGQETQYF. The full variable domain, with the rest looked up from reference TRBV19 and TRBJ2-5, is DGGITQSPKYLFRKEGQNVTLSCEQNLNHDAMYWYRQDPGQGLRLIYYSQIVNDFQKGDIAEGYSVSREKKESFPLTVTSAQKNPTAFYLCASRSGSVGQETQYFGPGTRLLVL.

This clone showed up just once. The rearrangement joins TRBV5-4 to TRBJ2-2; 13 bases match TRBD2. The CDR3 contains 16 residues. V lost 2 bases and J lost 6; bases outside the gene matches: 4. Germline CDR1 SGHNT, CDR2 YYREEE (reference sequence). Written as DNA, the CDR3 is TGTGCCAGCAGCTTTGGTACTAGCGGGGGGGCCGGGGAGCTGTTTTTT. Protein: CASSFGTSGGAGELFF.

V usage is TRBV2 and J usage is TRBJ2-7, with 9 positions matching TRBD2. The junction had 5 bases not matched to a gene; V was cut back by 5 bases and J by 3 bases. Germline V gene lookup returns CDR1 SNHLY and CDR2 FYNNEI. The CDR3 extends over 14 amino acids. CDR3 DNA: TGTGCCAGCAGTTCCGGGACTAGCATCTACGAGCAGTACTTC. As protein: CASSSGTSIYEQYF.